A selection of T cell receptor beta chains follows, all from one sample in a study of T cells in Graves' hyperthyroidism and ophthalmopathy. TCRdb processed the multiplex PCR reads anew with MiXCR; each CDR3 protein has one entry. Of over 200,000 distinct CDR3 sequences in the sample, 15% to 20% were seen once. What was sequenced was blood. These receptors were collected from a man aged 50-60 years with Graves' hyperthyroidism. Both conserved end residues are part of each CDR3. The order of the fields is V gene, D gene, J gene, clone size, CDR3 protein, CDR3 DNA. The D gene is left open where the match is weak. A row's size may be missing; if present it is once, few, many or a size class.

V: TRBV5-1; D: NA; J: TRBJ2-7; size: many; CDR3: CASSTSLDGPPYEQYF; DNA: TGCGCCAGCAGCACCTCCTTGGACGGTCCCCCCTACGAGCAGTACTTC
V: TRBV12-5; D: NA; J: TRBJ1-3; size: NA; CDR3: CASAPFPHSGNTIYF; DNA: TGTGCTAGTGCCCCATTTCCTCACTCTGGAAACACCATATATTTT
V: TRBV10-3; D: NA; J: TRBJ2-2; size: NA; CDR3: CAISDMGGELFF; DNA: TGTGCCATCAGTGATATGGGGGGGGAGCTGTTTTTT
V: TRBV3-1; D: NA; J: TRBJ1-2; size: many; CDR3: CASSQDRQSGGYTF; DNA: TGTGCCAGCAGCCAAGACCGGCAATCTGGGGGCTACACCTTC
V: TRBV15; D: NA; J: TRBJ2-7; size: NA; CDR3: CATSRTVRLYEQYF; DNA: TGTGCCACCAGCAGGACAGTTAGACTGTACGAGCAGTACTTC
V: TRBV5-1; D: TRBD1; J: TRBJ1-2; size: many; CDR3: CASSIGQGGGYTF; DNA: TGCGCCAGCAGCATAGGACAGGGCGGCGGCTACACCTTC
V: TRBV18; D: TRBD1; J: TRBJ2-5; size: many; CDR3: CASSPFRDRGETQYF; DNA: TGTGCCAGCTCACCGTTCCGGGACAGGGGGGAGACCCAGTACTTC
V: TRBV20-1; D: NA; J: TRBJ1-1; size: many; CDR3: CSASLNTEAFF; DNA: TGCAGTGCTAGCCTGAACACTGAAGCTTTCTTT
V: TRBV30; D: TRBD2; J: TRBJ2-4; size: many; CDR3: CAWRGSGRGNIQYF; DNA: TGTGCCTGGAGAGGGAGCGGGAGGGGAAACATTCAGTACTTC
V: TRBV6-1; D: NA; J: TRBJ2-1; size: few; CDR3: CASRGSNNEQFF; DNA: TGTGCCAGCCGGGGCAGTAACAATGAGCAGTTCTTC
V: TRBV4-1; D: NA; J: TRBJ1-2; size: NA; CDR3: CASSQPRGGLGHGYTF; DNA: TGCGCCAGCAGCCAACCCCGGGGGGGACTGGGGCATGGCTACACCTTC
V: TRBV30; D: TRBD1; J: TRBJ1-1; size: NA; CDR3: CAWGGTVNMNTEAFF; DNA: TGTGCCTGGGGGGGGACAGTTAACATGAACACTGAAGCTTTCTTT
V: TRBV11-2; D: TRBD1; J: TRBJ1-1; size: many; CDR3: CASSIRQGTMNTEAFF; DNA: TGTGCCAGCAGCATCCGACAGGGAACCATGAACACTGAAGCTTTCTTT
V: TRBV9; D: NA; J: TRBJ1-2; size: NA; CDR3: CASSFGRSYGYTF; DNA: TGTGCCAGCAGCTTCGGACGGAGCTATGGCTACACCTTC
V: TRBV7-9; D: TRBD2; J: TRBJ2-7; size: many; CDR3: CASSLAGTSGVHEQYF; DNA: TGTGCCAGCAGCCTAGCGGGGACTAGCGGGGTCCACGAGCAGTACTTC
V: TRBV3-2; D: NA; J: TRBJ2-7; size: many; CDR3: CASSYRTDTYEQYF; DNA: TGTGCCAGCAGCTACCGGACAGATACTTACGAGCAGTACTTC
V: TRBV29-1; D: NA; J: TRBJ2-5; size: many; CDR3: CSVAPHLRPGETQYF; DNA: TGCAGCGTTGCCCCCCATTTGCGGCCCGGGGAGACCCAGTACTTC
V: TRBV18; D: NA; J: TRBJ1-1; size: NA; CDR3: CASSPGPYKLNTEAFF; DNA: TGTGCCAGCTCACCAGGGCCGTATAAACTGAACACTGAAGCTTTCTTT
V: TRBV29-1; D: NA; J: TRBJ2-7; size: few; CDR3: CSVELKIGEQYF; DNA: TGCAGCGTTGAACTCAAAATCGGGGAGCAGTACTTC
V: TRBV6-1; D: TRBD2; J: TRBJ2-1; size: NA; CDR3: CASRGTSYNEQFF; DNA: TGTGCCAGCAGAGGGACTAGCTACAATGAGCAGTTCTTC
V: TRBV6-1; D: NA; J: TRBJ2-7; size: many; CDR3: CASSEDRVVIEQYF; DNA: TGTGCCAGCAGTGAAGACAGGGTGGTGATCGAGCAGTACTTC
V: TRBV20-1; D: NA; J: TRBJ2-7; size: few; CDR3: CSAEPIVRGWEQYF; DNA: TGCAGTGCTGAGCCCATTGTCAGGGGCTGGGAGCAGTACTTC
V: TRBV7-8; D: NA; J: TRBJ1-2; size: few; CDR3: CASSLVNPNYGYTF; DNA: TGTGCCAGCAGCTTAGTAAACCCCAACTATGGCTACACCTTC
V: TRBV12-3/TRBV12-4; D: NA; J: TRBJ1-2; size: few; CDR3: CASSNSYGYTF; DNA: TGTGCCAGCAGTAACAGCTATGGCTACACCTTC
V: TRBV5-1; D: NA; J: TRBJ1-1; size: few; CDR3: CASSFGTPRSAFF; DNA: TGCGCCAGCAGCTTCGGCACACCAAGGTCGGCTTTCTTT
V: TRBV12-3/TRBV12-4; D: TRBD1; J: TRBJ2-1; size: many; CDR3: CASSFGPGQYNEQFF; DNA: TGTGCCAGCAGTTTCGGCCCGGGACAGTACAATGAGCAGTTCTTC
V: TRBV6-6; D: NA; J: TRBJ1-5; size: NA; CDR3: CASMVNSNQPQHF; DNA: TGTGCCAGCATGGTAAATAGCAATCAGCCCCAGCATTTT
V: TRBV7-9; D: TRBD2; J: TRBJ2-1; size: many; CDR3: CASSSGLEDNEQFF; DNA: TGTGCCAGCAGCTCAGGACTAGAGGACAATGAGCAGTTCTTC
V: TRBV12-3/TRBV12-4; D: TRBD2; J: TRBJ2-5; size: many; CDR3: CASSLVAGGPSETQYF; DNA: TGTGCCAGCAGTTTAGTAGCGGGAGGGCCGTCGGAGACCCAGTACTTC
V: TRBV10-3; D: NA; J: TRBJ2-7; size: NA; CDR3: CAISPAFSYEQYF; DNA: TGTGCCATCAGTCCCGCTTTTTCCTACGAGCAGTACTTC
V: TRBV20-1; D: NA; J: TRBJ2-1; size: many; CDR3: CSARGVPVGHNEQFF; DNA: TGCAGTGCCCGAGGAGTCCCGGTTGGACACAATGAGCAGTTCTTC
V: TRBV28; D: TRBD1; J: TRBJ1-2; size: NA; CDR3: CASSFPSGTGDYGYTF; DNA: TGTGCCAGCAGTTTCCCTTCCGGGACAGGGGACTATGGCTACACCTTC
V: TRBV4-1; D: TRBD2; J: TRBJ2-4; size: few; CDR3: CASSQGLAGGPWKNIQYF; DNA: TGCGCCAGCAGCCAAGGCCTAGCGGGAGGGCCTTGGAAAAACATTCAGTACTTC
V: TRBV5-1; D: NA; J: TRBJ2-1; size: many; CDR3: CASSLKGVDEQFF; DNA: TGCGCCAGCAGCTTGAAGGGAGTCGATGAGCAGTTCTTC
V: TRBV10-3; D: NA; J: TRBJ1-2; size: many; CDR3: CAISETVYGYTF; DNA: TGTGCCATCAGTGAGACCGTCTATGGCTACACCTTC
V: TRBV20-1; D: TRBD1; J: TRBJ2-7; size: many; CDR3: CSARWGTGIREQYF; DNA: TGCAGTGCTAGATGGGGGACAGGGATTCGGGAGCAGTACTTC
V: TRBV6-2/TRBV6-3; D: NA; J: TRBJ2-5; size: NA; CDR3: CASSPGYLGTQYF; DNA: TGTGCCAGCAGTCCAGGGTATCTGGGGACCCAGTACTTC
V: TRBV30; D: TRBD1; J: TRBJ2-7; size: NA; CDR3: CAWSPEWDRDGYEQYF; DNA: TGTGCCTGGAGCCCGGAATGGGACAGGGACGGTTACGAGCAGTACTTC
V: TRBV2; D: TRBD1; J: TRBJ1-6; size: many; CDR3: CASTGTGSSYNSPLHF; DNA: TGTGCCAGCACCGGGACAGGGAGCTCCTATAATTCACCCCTCCACTTT
V: TRBV28; D: NA; J: TRBJ1-5; size: NA; CDR3: CASSVANQPQHF; DNA: TGTGCCAGCAGTGTAGCAAATCAGCCCCAGCATTTT
V: TRBV6-1; D: NA; J: TRBJ2-3; size: NA; CDR3: CASRRHTDTQYF; DNA: TGTGCCAGCAGGCGGCACACAGATACGCAGTATTTT
V: TRBV11-2; D: NA; J: TRBJ2-3; size: many; CDR3: CASSFSPGDTQYF; DNA: TGTGCCAGCAGCTTTTCCCCGGGAGATACGCAGTATTTT
V: TRBV7-8; D: TRBD2; J: TRBJ2-1; size: many; CDR3: CASSPFLGLAGVWNEQFF; DNA: TGTGCCAGCAGCCCTTTTCTCGGACTAGCGGGAGTTTGGAATGAGCAGTTCTTC
V: TRBV5-6; D: NA; J: TRBJ1-2; size: many; CDR3: CASSPGGGTYGYTF; DNA: TGTGCCAGCAGCCCAGGAGGGGGAACCTATGGCTACACCTTC
V: TRBV5-5; D: NA; J: TRBJ1-5; size: few; CDR3: CASSLVAGGSQPQHF; DNA: TGTGCCAGCAGCTTGGTTGCTGGAGGTAGTCAGCCCCAGCATTTT
V: TRBV2; D: TRBD1; J: TRBJ2-7; size: NA; CDR3: CASSEVRGQAQYF; DNA: TGTGCCAGCAGTGAAGTGAGGGGGCAGGCGCAGTACTTC
V: TRBV20-1; D: TRBD1; J: TRBJ2-7; size: NA; CDR3: CSAENPGQGLYEQYF; DNA: TGCAGTGCAGAAAATCCGGGACAGGGCCTCTACGAGCAGTACTTC
V: TRBV27; D: NA; J: TRBJ2-2; size: many; CDR3: CASSLQGTGELFF; DNA: TGTGCCAGCAGTTTACAGGGGACCGGGGAGCTGTTTTTT
V: TRBV13; D: NA; J: TRBJ1-2; size: many; CDR3: CASSSGGGYGYTF; DNA: TGTGCCAGCAGCTCGGGAGGTGGATATGGCTACACCTTC
V: TRBV12-3/TRBV12-4; D: NA; J: TRBJ2-7; size: many; CDR3: CASTLDSLYYEQYF; DNA: TGTGCCAGCACCCTCGACAGTTTATACTACGAGCAGTACTTC